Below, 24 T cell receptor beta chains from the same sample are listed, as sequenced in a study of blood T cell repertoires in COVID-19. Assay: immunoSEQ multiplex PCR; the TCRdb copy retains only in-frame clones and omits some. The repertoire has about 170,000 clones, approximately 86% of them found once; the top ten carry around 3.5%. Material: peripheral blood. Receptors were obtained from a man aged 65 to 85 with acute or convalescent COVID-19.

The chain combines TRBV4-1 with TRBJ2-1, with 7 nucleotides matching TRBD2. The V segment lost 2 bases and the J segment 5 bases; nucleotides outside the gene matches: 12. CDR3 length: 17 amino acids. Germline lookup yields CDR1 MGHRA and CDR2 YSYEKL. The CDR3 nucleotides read TGCGCCAGCAGCCAATCATCCTTGCGGCTAGCGGACAATGAGCAGTTCTTC. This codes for CASSQSSLRLADNEQFF.

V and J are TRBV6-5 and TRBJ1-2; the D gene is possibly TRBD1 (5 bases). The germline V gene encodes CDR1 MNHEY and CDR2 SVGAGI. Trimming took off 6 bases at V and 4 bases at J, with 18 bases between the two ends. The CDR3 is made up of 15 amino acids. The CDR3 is CASSLTGGRAYGYTF. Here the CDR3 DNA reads TGTGCCAGCAGCCTTACGGGGGGAAGGGCCTATGGCTACACCTTC.

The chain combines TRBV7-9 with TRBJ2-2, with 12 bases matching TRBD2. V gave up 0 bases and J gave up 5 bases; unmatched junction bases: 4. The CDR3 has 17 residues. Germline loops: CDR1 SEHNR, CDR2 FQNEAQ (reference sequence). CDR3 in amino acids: CASSLARTSGVTGELFF. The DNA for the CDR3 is TGTGCCAGCAGCTTAGCGCGGACTAGCGGGGTAACCGGGGAGCTGTTTTTT. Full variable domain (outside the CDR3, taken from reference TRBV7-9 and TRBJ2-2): DTGVSQNPRHKITKRGQNVTFRCDPISEHNRLYWYRQTLGQGPEFLTYFQNEAQLEKSRLLSDRFSAERPKGSFSTLEIQRTEQGDSAMYLCASSLARTSGVTGELFFGEGSRLTVL.

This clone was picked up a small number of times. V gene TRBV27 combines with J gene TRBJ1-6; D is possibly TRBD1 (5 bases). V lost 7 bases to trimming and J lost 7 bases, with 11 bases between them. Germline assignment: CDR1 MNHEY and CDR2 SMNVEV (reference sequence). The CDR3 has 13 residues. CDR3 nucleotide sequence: TGTGCCAGCAAATCAGGGTACAATTCACCCCTCCACTTT. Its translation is CASKSGYNSPLHF.

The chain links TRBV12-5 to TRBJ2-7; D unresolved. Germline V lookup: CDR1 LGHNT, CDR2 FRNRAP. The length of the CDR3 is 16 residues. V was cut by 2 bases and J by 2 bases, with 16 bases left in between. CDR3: CASGLPLTLAPYEQYF. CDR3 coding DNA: TGTGCTAGTGGTTTGCCCCTCACATTAGCTCCCTACGAGCAGTACTTC.

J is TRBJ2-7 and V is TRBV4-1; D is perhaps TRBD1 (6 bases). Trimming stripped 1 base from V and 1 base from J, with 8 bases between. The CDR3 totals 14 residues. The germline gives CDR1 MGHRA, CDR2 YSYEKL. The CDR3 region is CASSQVDRSYEQYF. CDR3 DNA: TGCGCCAGCAGCCAAGTAGACAGGTCCTACGAGCAGTACTTC.

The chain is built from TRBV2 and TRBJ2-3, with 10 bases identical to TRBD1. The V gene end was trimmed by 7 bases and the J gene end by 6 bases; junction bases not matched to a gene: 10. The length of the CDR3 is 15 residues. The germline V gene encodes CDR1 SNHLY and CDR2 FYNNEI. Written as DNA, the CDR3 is TGTGCCAGCATCTGGACAGGGGGTGGCAGGGATACGCAGTATTTT. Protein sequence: CASIWTGGGRDTQYF.

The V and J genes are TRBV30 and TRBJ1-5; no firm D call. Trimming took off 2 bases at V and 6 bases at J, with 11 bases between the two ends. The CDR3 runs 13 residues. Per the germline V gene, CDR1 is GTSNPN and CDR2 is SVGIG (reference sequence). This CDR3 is CAWSPQRGQPQHF. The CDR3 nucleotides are TGTGCCTGGAGTCCCCAGCGAGGTCAGCCCCAGCATTTT. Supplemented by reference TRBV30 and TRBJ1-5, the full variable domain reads SQTIHQWPATLVQPVGSPLSLECTVEGTSNPNLYWYRQAAGRGLQLLFYSVGIGQISSEVPQNLSASRPQDRQFILSSKKLLLSDSGFYLCAWSPQRGQPQHFGDGTRLSIL.

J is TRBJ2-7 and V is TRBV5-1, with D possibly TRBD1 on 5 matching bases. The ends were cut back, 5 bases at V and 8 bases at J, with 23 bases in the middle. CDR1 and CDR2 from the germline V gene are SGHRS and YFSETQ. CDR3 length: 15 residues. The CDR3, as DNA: TGCGCCAGCAGTAGGGTAACAGGAGACCTTACGCAGCAGTACTTC. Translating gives CASSRVTGDLTQQYF.

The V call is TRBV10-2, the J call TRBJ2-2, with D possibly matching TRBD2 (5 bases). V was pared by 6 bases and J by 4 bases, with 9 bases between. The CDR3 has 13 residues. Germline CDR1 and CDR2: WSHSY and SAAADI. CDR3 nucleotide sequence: TGCGCCAGCAGGGTGGACTTCACCGGGGAGCTGTTTTTT. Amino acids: CASRVDFTGELFF.

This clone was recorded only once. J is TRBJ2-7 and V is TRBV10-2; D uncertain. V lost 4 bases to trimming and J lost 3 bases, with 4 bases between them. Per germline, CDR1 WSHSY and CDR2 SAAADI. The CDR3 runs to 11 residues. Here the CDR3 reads CASSAGYEQYF. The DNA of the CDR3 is TGCGCCAGCAGTGCGGGCTACGAGCAGTACTTC.

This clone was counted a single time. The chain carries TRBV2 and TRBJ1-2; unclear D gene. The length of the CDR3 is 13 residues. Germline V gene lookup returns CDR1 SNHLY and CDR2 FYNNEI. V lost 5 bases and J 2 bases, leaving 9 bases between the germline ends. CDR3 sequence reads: CASSLTRNYGYTF. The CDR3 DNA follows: TGTGCCAGCAGTTTGACAAGAAACTATGGCTACACCTTC.

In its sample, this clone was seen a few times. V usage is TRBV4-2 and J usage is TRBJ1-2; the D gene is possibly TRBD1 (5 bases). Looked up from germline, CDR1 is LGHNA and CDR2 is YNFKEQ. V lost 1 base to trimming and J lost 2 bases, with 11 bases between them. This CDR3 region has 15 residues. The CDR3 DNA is TGTGCCAGCAGCCAAGGGGGCGGGGAGAACTATGGCTACACCTTC. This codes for CASSQGGGENYGYTF.

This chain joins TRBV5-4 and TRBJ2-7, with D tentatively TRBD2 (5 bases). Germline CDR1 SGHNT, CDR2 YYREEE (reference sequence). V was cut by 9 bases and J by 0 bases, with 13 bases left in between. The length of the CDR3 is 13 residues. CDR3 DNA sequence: TGTGCCACCACACCCCGGGACTCCTACGAGCAGTACTTC. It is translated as CATTPRDSYEQYF.

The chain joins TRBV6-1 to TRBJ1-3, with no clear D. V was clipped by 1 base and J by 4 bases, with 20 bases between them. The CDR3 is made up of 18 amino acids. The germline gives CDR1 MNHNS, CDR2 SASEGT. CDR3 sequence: CASSEVWTNGLSGNTIYF. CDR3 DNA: TGTGCCAGCAGTGAAGTGTGGACTAACGGGCTCTCCGGAAACACCATATATTTT.

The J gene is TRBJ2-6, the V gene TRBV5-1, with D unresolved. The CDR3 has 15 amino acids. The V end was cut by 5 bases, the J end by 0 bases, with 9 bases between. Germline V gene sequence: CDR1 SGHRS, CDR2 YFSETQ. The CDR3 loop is CASSYTVSGANVLTF. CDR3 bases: TGCGCCAGCAGTTATACAGTCTCTGGGGCCAACGTCCTGACTTTC.

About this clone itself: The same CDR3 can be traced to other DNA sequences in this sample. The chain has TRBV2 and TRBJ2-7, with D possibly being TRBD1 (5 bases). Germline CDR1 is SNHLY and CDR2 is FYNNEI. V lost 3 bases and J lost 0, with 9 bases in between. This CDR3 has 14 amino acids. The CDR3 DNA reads TGTGCCAGCAGTGAGCAGGGAAGCTCCTACGAGCAGTACTTC. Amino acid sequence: CASSEQGSSYEQYF.

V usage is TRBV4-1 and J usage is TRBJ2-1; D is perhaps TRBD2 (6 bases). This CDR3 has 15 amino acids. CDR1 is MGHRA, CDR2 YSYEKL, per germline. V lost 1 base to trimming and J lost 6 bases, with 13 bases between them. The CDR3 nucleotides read TGCGCCAGCAGCCAAGCGGGGGTTGCGGCCAATGAGCAGTTCTTC. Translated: CASSQAGVAANEQFF.

Here the CDR3 reads CASSLVSGTYEQYF. The CDR3 nucleotides are TGTGCCAGCAGCTTAGTATCAGGGACCTACGAGCAGTACTTC. This chain connects TRBV11-2 to TRBJ2-7, with a possible D match to TRBD1 (5 bases). Germline CDR1 is SGHAT and CDR2 is FQNNGV. V was trimmed by 1 base and J by 2 bases, leaving 9 bases between them. The CDR3 sequence is 14 residues long.

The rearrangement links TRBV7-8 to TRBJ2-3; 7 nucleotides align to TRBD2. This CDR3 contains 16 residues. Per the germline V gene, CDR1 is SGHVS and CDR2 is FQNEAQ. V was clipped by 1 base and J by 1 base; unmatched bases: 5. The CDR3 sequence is CASSLGGGLGTDTQYF. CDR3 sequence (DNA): TGTGCCAGCAGCTTAGGCGGGGGACTCGGCACAGATACGCAGTATTTT.

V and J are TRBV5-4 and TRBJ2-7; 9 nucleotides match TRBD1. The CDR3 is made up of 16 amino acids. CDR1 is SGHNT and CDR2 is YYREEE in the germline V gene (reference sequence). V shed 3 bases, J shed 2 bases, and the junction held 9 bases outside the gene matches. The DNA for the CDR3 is TGTGCCAGCAGCTACCCGACCGGACAGGGGACCTACGAGCAGTACTTC. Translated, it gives CASSYPTGQGTYEQYF. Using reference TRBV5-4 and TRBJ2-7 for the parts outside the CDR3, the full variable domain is ETGVTQSPTHLIKTRGQQVTLRCSSQSGHNTVSWYQQALGQGPQFIFQYYREEENGRGNFPPRFSGLQFPNYSSELNVNALELDDSALYLCASSYPTGQGTYEQYFGPGTRLTVT.

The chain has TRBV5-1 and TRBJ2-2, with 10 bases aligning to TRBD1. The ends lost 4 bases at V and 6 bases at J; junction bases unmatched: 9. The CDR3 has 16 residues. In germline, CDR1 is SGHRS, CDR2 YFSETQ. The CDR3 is CASSAPGTGVAGELFF. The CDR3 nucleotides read TGCGCCAGCAGCGCACCCGGGACAGGGGTTGCCGGGGAGCTGTTTTTT. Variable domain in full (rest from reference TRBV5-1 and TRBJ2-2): KAGVTQTPRYLIKTRGQQVTLSCSPISGHRSVSWYQQTPGQGLQFLFEYFSETQRNKGNFPGRFSGRQFSNSRSEMNVSTLELGDSALYLCASSAPGTGVAGELFFGEGSRLTVL.

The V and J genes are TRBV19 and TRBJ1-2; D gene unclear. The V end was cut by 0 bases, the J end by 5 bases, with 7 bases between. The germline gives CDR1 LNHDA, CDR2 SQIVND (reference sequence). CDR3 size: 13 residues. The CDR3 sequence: CASSIDLQYGYTF. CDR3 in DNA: TGTGCCAGTAGTATAGATCTCCAGTATGGCTACACCTTC.

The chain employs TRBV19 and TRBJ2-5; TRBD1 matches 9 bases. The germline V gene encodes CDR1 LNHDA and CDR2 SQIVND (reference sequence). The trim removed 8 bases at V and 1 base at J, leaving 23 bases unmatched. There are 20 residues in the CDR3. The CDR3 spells CASSKGLWTGAGTGQETQYF. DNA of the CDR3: TGTGCCAGTTCCAAAGGTCTCTGGACAGGGGCCGGGACGGGCCAAGAGACCCAGTACTTC.